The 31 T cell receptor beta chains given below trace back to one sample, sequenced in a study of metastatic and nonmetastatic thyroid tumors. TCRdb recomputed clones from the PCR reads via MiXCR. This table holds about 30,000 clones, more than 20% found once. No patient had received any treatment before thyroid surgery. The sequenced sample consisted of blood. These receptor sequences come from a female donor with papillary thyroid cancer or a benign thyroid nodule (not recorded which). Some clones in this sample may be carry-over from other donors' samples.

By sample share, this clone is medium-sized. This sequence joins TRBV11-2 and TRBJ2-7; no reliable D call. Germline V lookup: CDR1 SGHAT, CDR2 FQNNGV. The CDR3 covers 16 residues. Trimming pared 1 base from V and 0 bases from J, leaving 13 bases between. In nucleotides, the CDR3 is TGTGCCAGCAGCTTAGTGTGGCGGCTAAGCTCCTACGAGCAGTACTTC. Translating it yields CASSLVWRLSSYEQYF.

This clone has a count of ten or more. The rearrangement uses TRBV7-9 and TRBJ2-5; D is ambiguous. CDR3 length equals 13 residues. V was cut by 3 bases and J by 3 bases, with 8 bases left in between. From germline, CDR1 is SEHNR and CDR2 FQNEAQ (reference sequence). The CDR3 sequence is CASSFLTEETQYF. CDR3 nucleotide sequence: TGTGCCAGCAGCTTCTTAACGGAAGAGACCCAGTACTTC.

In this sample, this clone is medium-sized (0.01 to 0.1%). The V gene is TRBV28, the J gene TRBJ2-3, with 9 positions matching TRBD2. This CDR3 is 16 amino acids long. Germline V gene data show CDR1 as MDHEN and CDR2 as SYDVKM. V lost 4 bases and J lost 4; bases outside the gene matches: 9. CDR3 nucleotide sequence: TGTGCCAGCAGTTCCATTAGCGGGAGAAGGGCAGATACGCAGTATTTT. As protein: CASSSISGRRADTQYF.

The CDR3 nucleotides read TGTGCCACCAGCAGAGATCTGGTGGGTCGGGAGCGGGAGACCCAGTACTTC. Its translation: CATSRDLVGRERETQYF. The J gene is TRBJ2-5, the V gene TRBV15; the D gene is possibly TRBD2 (6 bases). The CDR3 runs 17 residues. V was trimmed by 0 bases and J by 5 bases, leaving 19 bases between them. Germline V lookup: CDR1 LNHNV, CDR2 YYDKDF (reference sequence).

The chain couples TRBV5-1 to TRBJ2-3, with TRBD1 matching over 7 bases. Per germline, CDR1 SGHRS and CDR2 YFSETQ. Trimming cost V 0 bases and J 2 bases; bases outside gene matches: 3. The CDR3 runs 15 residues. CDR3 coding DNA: TGCGCCAGCAGCTTGGTAGGACAGGTCACAGATACGCAGTATTTT. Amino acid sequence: CASSLVGQVTDTQYF.

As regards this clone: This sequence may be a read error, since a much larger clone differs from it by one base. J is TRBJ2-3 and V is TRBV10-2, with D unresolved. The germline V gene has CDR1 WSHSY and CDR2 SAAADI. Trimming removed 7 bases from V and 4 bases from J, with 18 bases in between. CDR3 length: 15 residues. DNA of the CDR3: TGCGCCAGCATCTCTAGTGAGGTTGCGGCAGATACGCAGTATTTT. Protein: CASISSEVAADTQYF.

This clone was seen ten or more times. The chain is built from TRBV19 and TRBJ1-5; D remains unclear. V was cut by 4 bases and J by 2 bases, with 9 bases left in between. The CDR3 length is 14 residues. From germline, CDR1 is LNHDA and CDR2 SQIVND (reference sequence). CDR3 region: CASSKVGGNQPQHF. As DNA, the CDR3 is TGTGCCAGTAGTAAAGTCGGGGGCAATCAGCCCCAGCATTTT. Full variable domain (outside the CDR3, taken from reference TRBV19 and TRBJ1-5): DGGITQSPKYLFRKEGQNVTLSCEQNLNHDAMYWYRQDPGQGLRLIYYSQIVNDFQKGDIAEGYSVSREKKESFPLTVTSAQKNPTAFYLCASSKVGGNQPQHFGDGTRLSIL.

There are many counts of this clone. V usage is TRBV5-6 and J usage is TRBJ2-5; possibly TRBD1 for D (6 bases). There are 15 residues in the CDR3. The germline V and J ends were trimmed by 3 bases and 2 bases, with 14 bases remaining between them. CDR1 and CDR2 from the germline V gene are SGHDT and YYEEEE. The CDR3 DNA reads TGTGCCAGCAGCTACCTCGGGACACAACAAGAGACCCAGTACTTC. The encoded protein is CASSYLGTQQETQYF.

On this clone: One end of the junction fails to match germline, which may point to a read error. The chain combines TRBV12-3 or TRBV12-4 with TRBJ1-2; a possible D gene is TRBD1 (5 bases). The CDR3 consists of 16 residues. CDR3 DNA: TGCGCCAGCAGCAGCCCCTACAGGTACGGGGTTCCTGGCTACACCTTC. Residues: CASSSPYRYGVPGYTF.

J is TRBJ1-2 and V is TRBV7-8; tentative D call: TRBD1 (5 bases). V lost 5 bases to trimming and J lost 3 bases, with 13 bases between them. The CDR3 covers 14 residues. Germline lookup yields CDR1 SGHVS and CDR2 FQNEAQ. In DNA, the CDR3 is TGTGCCAGCAGCAGCCGGGGCCCGGACTATGGCTACACCTTC. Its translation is CASSSRGPDYGYTF.

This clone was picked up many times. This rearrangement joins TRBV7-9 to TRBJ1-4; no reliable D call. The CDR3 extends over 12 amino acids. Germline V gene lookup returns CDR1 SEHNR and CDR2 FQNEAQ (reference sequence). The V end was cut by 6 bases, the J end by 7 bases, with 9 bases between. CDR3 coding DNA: TGTGCCAGCAGGCGCGTTGGTGAAAAACTGTTTTTT. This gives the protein CASRRVGEKLFF.

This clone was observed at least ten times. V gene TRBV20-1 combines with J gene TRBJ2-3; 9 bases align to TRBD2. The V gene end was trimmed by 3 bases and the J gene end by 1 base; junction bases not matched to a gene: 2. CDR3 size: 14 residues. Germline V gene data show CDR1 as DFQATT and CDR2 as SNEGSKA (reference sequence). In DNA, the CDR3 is TGCAGTGCTAGTAGGACTAGCGGCACAGATACGCAGTATTTT. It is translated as CSASRTSGTDTQYF.

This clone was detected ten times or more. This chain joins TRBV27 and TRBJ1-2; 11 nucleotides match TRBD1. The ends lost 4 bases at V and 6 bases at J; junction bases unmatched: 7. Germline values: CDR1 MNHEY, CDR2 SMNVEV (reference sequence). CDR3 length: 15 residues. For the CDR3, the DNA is TGTGCCAGCAGTTCTCCGGGACAGGGGGTAAATGGCTACACCTTC. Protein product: CASSSPGQGVNGYTF.

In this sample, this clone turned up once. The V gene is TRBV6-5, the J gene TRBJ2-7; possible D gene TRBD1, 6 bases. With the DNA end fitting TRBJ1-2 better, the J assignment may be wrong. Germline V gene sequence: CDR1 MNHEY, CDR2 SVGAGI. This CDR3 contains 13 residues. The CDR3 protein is CASSSQGYGGYTF. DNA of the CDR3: TGTGCCAGCAGTTCACAGGGCTACGGTGGATACACCTTC.

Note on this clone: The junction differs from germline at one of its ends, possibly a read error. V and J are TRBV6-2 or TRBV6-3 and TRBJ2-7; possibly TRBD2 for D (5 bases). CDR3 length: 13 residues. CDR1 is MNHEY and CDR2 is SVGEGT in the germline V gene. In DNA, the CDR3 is TGTGCCAGCATTTACTCGACGGGGTACGAGCAGTACTTC. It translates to CASIYSTGYEQYF.

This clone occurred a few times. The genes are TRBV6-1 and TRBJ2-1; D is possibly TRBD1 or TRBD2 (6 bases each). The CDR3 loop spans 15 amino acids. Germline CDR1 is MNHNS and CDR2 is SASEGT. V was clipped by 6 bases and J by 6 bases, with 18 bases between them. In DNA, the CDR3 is TGTGCCAGCAGCGAAACCCCGGGGGCAGCCAATGAGCAGTTCTTC. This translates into CASSETPGAANEQFF.

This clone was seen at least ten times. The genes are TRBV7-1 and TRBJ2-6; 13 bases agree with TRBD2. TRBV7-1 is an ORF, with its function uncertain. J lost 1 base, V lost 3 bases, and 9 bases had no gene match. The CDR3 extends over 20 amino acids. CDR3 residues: CASSSTSRTSGRSGANVLTF. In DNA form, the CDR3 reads TGTGCCAGCAGCTCGACTTCAAGGACTAGCGGGAGATCTGGGGCCAACGTCCTGACTTTC.

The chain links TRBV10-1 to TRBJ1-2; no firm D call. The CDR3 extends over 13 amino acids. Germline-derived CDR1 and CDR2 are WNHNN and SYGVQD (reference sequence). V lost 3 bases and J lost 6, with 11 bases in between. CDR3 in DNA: TGCGCCAGCAGTGAAATGGTCGACAATGGCTACACCTTC. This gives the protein CASSEMVDNGYTF.

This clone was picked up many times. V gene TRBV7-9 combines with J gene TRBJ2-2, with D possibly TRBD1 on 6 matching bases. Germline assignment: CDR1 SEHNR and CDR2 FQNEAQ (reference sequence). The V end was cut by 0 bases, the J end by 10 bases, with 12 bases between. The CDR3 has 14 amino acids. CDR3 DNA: TGTGCCAGCAGCTTAGCAGGGGGAGCAGTGGAGCTGTTTTTT. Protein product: CASSLAGGAVELFF.

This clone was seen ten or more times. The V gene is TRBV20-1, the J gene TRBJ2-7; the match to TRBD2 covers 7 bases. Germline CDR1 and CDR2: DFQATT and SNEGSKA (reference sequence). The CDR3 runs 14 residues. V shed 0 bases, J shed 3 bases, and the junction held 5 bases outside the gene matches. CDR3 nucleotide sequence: TGCAGTGCTAGAGATCTGGCGGGAGACTACGAGCAGTACTTC. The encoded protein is CSARDLAGDYEQYF.

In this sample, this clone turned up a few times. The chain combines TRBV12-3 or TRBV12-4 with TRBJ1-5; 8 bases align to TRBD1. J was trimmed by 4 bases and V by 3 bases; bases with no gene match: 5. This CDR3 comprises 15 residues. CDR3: CASSLGTGGNQPQHF. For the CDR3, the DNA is TGTGCCAGCAGTTTGGGGACAGGTGGGAATCAGCCCCAGCATTTT.

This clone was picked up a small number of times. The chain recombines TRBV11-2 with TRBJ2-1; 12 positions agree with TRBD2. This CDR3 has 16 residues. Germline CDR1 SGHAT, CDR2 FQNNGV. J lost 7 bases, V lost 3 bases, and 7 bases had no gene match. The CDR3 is CASSFGLAGMRNEQFF. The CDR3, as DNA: TGTGCCAGCAGCTTTGGACTAGCGGGAATGAGGAATGAGCAGTTCTTC.

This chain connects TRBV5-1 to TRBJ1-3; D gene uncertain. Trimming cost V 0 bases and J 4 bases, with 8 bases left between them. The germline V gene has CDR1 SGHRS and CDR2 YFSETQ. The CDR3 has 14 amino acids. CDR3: CASSLAGIGNTIYF. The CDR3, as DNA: TGCGCCAGCAGCTTGGCGGGGATCGGAAACACCATATATTTT.

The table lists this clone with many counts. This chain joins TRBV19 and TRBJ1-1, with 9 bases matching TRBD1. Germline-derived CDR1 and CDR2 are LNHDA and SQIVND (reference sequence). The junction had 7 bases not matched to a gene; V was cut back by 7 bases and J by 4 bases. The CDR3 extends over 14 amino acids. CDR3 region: CASKLQGAATEAFF. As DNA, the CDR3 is TGTGCCAGTAAATTACAGGGGGCGGCCACTGAAGCTTTCTTT.

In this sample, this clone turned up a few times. CDR3 nucleotides: TGTGCCAGCAGTGATGGTAGCTCCTATAATTCACCCCTCCACTTT. It codes for CASSDGSSYNSPLHF. The chain links TRBV2 to TRBJ1-6; D is ambiguous. CDR3 length: 15 amino acids. With 3 bases removed from V and 0 bases from J, the gap between germline ends came to 6 bases. Germline loops: CDR1 SNHLY, CDR2 FYNNEI. The full variable domain, in which reference TRBV2 and TRBJ1-6 provide the parts outside the CDR3, is EPEVTQTPSHQVTQMGQEVILRCVPISNHLYFYWYRQILGQKVEFLVSFYNNEISEKSEIFDDQFSVERPDGSNFTLKIRSTKLEDSAMYFCASSDGSSYNSPLHFGNGTRLTVT.

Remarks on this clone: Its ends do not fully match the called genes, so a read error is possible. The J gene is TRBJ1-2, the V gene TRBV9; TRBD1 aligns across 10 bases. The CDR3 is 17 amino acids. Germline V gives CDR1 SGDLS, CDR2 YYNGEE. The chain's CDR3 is CAISVGTGEAVASCYTF. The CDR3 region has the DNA TGTGCCATCAGCGTGGGGACAGGGGAAGCCGTTGCCTCTTGCTACACCTTC.

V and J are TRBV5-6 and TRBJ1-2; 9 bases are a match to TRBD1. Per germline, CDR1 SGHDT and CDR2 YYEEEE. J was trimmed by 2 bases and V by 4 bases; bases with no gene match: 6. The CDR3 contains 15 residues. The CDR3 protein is CASSGDRVLNYGYTF. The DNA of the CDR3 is TGTGCCAGCAGCGGGGACAGGGTGTTGAACTATGGCTACACCTTC. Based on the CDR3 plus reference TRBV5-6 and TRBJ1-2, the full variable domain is DAGVTQSPTHLIKTRGQQVTLRCSPKSGHDTVSWYQQALGQGPQFIFQYYEEEERQRGNFPDRFSGHQFPNYSSELNVNALLLGDSALYLCASSGDRVLNYGYTFGSGTRLTVV.

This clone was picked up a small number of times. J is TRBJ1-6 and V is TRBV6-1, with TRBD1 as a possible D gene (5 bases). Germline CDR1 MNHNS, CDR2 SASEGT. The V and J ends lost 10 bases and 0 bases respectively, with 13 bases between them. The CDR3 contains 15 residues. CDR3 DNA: TGTGCCACCCGGGGGAGTAGCTCCTATAATTCACCCCTCCACTTT. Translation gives CATRGSSSYNSPLHF.

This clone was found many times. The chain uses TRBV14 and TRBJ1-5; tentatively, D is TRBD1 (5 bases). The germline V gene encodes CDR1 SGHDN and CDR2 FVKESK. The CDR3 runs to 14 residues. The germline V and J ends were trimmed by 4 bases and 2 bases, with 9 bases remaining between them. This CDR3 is CASSLRGGNQPQHF. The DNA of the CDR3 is TGTGCCAGCAGCCTACGGGGGGGCAATCAGCCCCAGCATTTT.

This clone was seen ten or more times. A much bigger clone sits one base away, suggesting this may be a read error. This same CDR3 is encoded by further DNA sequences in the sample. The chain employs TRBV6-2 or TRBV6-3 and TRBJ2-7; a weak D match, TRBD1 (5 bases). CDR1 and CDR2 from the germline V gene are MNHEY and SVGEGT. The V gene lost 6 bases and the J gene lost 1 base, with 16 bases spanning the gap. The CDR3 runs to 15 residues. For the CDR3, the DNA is TGTGCCAGCAGACCGGACAAGCGAGCGTCCTACGAGCAGTACTTC. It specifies CASRPDKRASYEQYF.

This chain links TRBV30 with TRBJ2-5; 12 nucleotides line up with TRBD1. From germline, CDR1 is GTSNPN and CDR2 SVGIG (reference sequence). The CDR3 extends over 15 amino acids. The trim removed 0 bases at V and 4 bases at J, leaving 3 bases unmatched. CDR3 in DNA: TGTGCCTGGAGTGTGGGACAGGGGGCAACAGAGACCCAGTACTTC. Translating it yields CAWSVGQGATETQYF.